The 17 T cell receptor beta chains listed next were all sequenced from one sample in a study of shared clonotypes between healthy human individuals. Sequencing was performed with immunoSEQ multiplex PCR; in TCRdb, only in-frame clones are kept and a portion is missing. The sample lists approximately 1,000,000 clones, roughly 80% occurring once. Sequenced sample: memory CD4+ T cells from PBMCs. Regarding subset: CD45RA-negative fraction. The receptors here all came from a man aged 18 to 29 in good health. Some clones in this sample may be carry-over from other donors' samples.

This sequence joins TRBV28 and TRBJ1-2; D gene uncertain. The V end was cut by 2 bases, the J end by 2 bases, with 9 bases between. Germline V lookup: CDR1 MDHEN, CDR2 SYDVKM. The CDR3 consists of 14 residues. The CDR3 DNA reads as TGTGCCAGCAGTTTAGGGCACCCGAACTATGGCTACACCTTC. This translates into CASSLGHPNYGYTF.

V gene TRBV25-1 combines with J gene TRBJ2-7, with a possible D match to TRBD1 (5 bases). The CDR3 sequence is 13 residues long. Germline V gene lookup returns CDR1 MGHDK and CDR2 SYGVNS. V lost 1 base, J lost 4 bases, and 8 bases lay in between. CDR3 amino acids: CASSESGLYEQYF. CDR3 sequence (DNA): TGTGCCAGCAGTGAATCAGGGTTGTACGAGCAGTACTTC.

The chain carries TRBV18 and TRBJ2-1; TRBD2 matches 10 bases. CDR1 is KGHSH, CDR2 LQKENI, per germline. Trimming cost V 2 bases and J 2 bases; bases outside gene matches: 3. The CDR3 loop spans 16 amino acids. The CDR3 nucleotides read TGTGCCAGCTCACCATGGCTAGCGGGAGCCTACAATGAGCAGTTCTTC. The encoded protein is CASSPWLAGAYNEQFF.

The gene calls are TRBV7-9 and TRBJ2-5, with a weak D call TRBD1 (6 bases). V was pared by 1 base and J by 4 bases, with 13 bases between. The CDR3 consists of 15 residues. CDR1 is SEHNR and CDR2 is FQNEAQ in the germline V gene (reference sequence). This CDR3 is CASSLGQDELETQYF. In DNA form, the CDR3 reads TGTGCCAGCAGCTTAGGACAGGATGAATTAGAGACCCAGTACTTC.

A word on this clone: At one boundary the junction diverges from the germline segment, which might be a read error. This chain links TRBV6-6 with TRBJ1-1; D might be TRBD1 (6 bases). CDR3 size: 13 residues. Per the germline V gene, CDR1 is MNHNY and CDR2 is SVGAGI (reference sequence). DNA of the CDR3: TGTGCCAGCAGTTGGTCCGGGGACACGGAAGCTTTCTTT. Translation: CASSWSGDTEAFF.

This clone appeared once. The rearrangement links TRBV9 to TRBJ2-1; TRBD2 agrees at 7 bases. Germline V lookup: CDR1 SGDLS, CDR2 YYNGEE. This CDR3 comprises 16 residues. V lost 2 bases to trimming and J lost 6 bases; unmatched junction nucleotides: 11. The CDR3 DNA follows: TGTGCCAGCAGCGTGCTTGGGATAGCGGGTCCCAATGAGCAGTTCTTC. Translation: CASSVLGIAGPNEQFF. The full variable domain, with the rest looked up from reference TRBV9 and TRBJ2-1, is DSGVTQTPKHLITATGQRVTLRCSPRSGDLSVYWYQQSLDQGLQFLIQYYNGEERAKGNILERFSAQQFPDLHSELNLSSLELGDSALYFCASSVLGIAGPNEQFFGPGTRLTVL.

The chain combines TRBV5-6 with TRBJ1-2; 7 bases fit TRBD1. The CDR3 covers 14 residues. Per germline, CDR1 SGHDT and CDR2 YYEEEE. After removal of 4 bases from V and 6 bases from J, the junction contained 9 bases not matched to a gene. CDR3 DNA sequence: TGTGCCAGCAGCCCACGACAGGGTAGGAATGGCTACACCTTC. Translated, it gives CASSPRQGRNGYTF.

The CDR3 here is CASSLALRTGTDTQYF. For the CDR3, the DNA is TGCGCCAGCAGCTTGGCACTCCGGACGGGCACAGATACGCAGTATTTT. The V and J genes are TRBV5-1 and TRBJ2-3; D remains ambiguous. The germline V gene has CDR1 SGHRS and CDR2 YFSETQ. Trimming left V 0 bases short and J 1 base short, with 12 bases between. This CDR3 has 16 amino acids.

V usage is TRBV6-5 and J usage is TRBJ1-2; the D is unclear. Trimming pared 2 bases from V and 7 bases from J, leaving 8 bases between. The CDR3 consists of 12 residues. Germline V lookup: CDR1 MNHEY, CDR2 SVGAGI. CDR3 sequence: CASSYRRGGYTF. The CDR3 nucleotides read TGTGCCAGCAGTTACAGGAGAGGTGGCTACACCTTC.

This chain joins TRBV23-1 and TRBJ2-7; the D call may be TRBD1 or TRBD2 (6 bases each). TRBV23-1 is an open reading frame whose function is uncertain. The CDR3 is 15 amino acids. Trimming pared 0 bases from V and 6 bases from J, leaving 15 bases between. The chain's CDR3 is CASSQSGRGLCEQYF. CDR3 coding DNA: TGCGCCAGCAGTCAATCGGGCAGGGGACTGTGCGAGCAGTACTTC.

This chain connects TRBV7-9 to TRBJ2-5, with 10 bases aligning to TRBD2. J gave up 2 bases and V 5 bases, and 5 bases lay outside the gene matches. Germline V lookup: CDR1 SEHNR, CDR2 FQNEAQ (reference sequence). The CDR3 loop spans 15 amino acids. The DNA of the CDR3 is TGTGCCAGCAGCCGGACTAGCGGAAGACAAGAGACCCAGTACTTC. This gives the protein CASSRTSGRQETQYF.

This clone turned up a few times. The chain is built from TRBV4-1 and TRBJ2-5, with D perhaps matching TRBD1 or TRBD2 (5 bases each). Germline CDR1 is MGHRA and CDR2 is YSYEKL. V lost 0 bases, J lost 5 bases, and 10 bases lay in between. CDR3 length: 14 amino acids. CDR3 sequence reads: CASSQEGWGETQYF. For the CDR3, the DNA is TGCGCCAGCAGCCAAGAGGGTTGGGGGGAGACCCAGTACTTC.

The chain couples TRBV28 to TRBJ2-6; 7 nucleotides align to TRBD1. The germline gives CDR1 MDHEN, CDR2 SYDVKM. The V and J ends lost 7 bases and 0 bases, in that order; junction bases with no gene match: 6. CDR3 length: 16 amino acids. In DNA form, the CDR3 reads TGTGCCAGCACGGGGACAGCTGACTCTGGGGCCAACGTCCTGACTTTC. It specifies CASTGTADSGANVLTF.

As concerns this clone: This specimen includes other DNA sequences encoding the same CDR3. The CDR3 region is CASSFQGDTEAFF. CDR3 nucleotides: TGTGCCAGCAGCTTCCAAGGGGACACTGAAGCTTTCTTT. This chain connects TRBV7-8 to TRBJ1-1; D possibly corresponds to TRBD1 (5 bases). Germline V gene lookup returns CDR1 SGHVS and CDR2 FQNEAQ. The CDR3 totals 13 residues. Trimming cost V 3 bases and J 3 bases, with 8 bases left between them.

The chain carries TRBV28 and TRBJ2-4; D gene unclear. CDR1 and CDR2 (germline): MDHEN, SYDVKM. The CDR3 is 12 amino acids. V was shortened by 4 bases and J by 12 bases, with 13 bases between the two germline ends. The CDR3 DNA follows: TGTGCCAGCAGTTCATTCCTCATACATCAGTACTTC. It codes for CASSSFLIHQYF.

The chain carries TRBV27 and TRBJ2-1, with 10 bases matching TRBD2. V lost 3 bases, J lost 7 bases, and 15 bases stayed unmatched. Germline assignment: CDR1 MNHEY and CDR2 SMNVEV (reference sequence). The CDR3 has 18 amino acids. The CDR3 DNA reads as TGTGCCAGCAGTTTTTCGGGGCCAGGGGCTAGCGGGAGAAATGAGCAGTTCTTC. Its translation: CASSFSGPGASGRNEQFF.

This chain links TRBV6-6 with TRBJ2-1; 8 bases align to TRBD2. The CDR3 is 13 amino acids. J gave up 9 bases and V 6 bases, and 7 bases lay outside the gene matches. CDR1 and CDR2 (germline): MNHNY, SVGAGI (reference sequence). The DNA for the CDR3 is TGTGCCAGCAGCCGGGGGGGGTCCGGTGAGCAGTTCTTC. Protein sequence: CASSRGGSGEQFF.